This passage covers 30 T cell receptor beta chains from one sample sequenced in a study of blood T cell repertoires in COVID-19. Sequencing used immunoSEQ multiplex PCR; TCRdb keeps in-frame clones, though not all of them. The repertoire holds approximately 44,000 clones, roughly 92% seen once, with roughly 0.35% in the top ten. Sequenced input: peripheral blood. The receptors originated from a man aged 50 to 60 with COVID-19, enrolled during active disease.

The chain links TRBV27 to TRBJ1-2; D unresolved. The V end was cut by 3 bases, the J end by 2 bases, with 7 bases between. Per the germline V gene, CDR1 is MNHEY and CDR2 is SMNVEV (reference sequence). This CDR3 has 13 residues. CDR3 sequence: CASSFSVNYGYTF. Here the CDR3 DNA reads TGTGCCAGCAGTTTTTCGGTAAACTATGGCTACACCTTC.

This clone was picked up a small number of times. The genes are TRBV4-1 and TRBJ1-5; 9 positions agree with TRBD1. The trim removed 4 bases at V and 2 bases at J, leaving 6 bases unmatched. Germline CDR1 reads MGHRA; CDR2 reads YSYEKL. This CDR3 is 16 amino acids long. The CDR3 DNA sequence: TGCGCCAGCAGCCCTGGACAGGGGACGGGCAATCAGCCCCAGCATTTT. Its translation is CASSPGQGTGNQPQHF.

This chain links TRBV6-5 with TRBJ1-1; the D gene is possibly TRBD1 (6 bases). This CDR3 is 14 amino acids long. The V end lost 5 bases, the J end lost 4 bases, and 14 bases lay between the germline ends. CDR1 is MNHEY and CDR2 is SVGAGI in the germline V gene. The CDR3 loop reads CASSRAGVITEAFF. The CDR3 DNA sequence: TGTGCCAGCAGTAGAGCAGGGGTAATCACTGAAGCTTTCTTT.

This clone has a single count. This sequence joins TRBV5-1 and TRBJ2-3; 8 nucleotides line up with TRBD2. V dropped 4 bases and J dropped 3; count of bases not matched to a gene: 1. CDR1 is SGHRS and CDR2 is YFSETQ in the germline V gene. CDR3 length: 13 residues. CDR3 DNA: TGCGCCAGCAGCCGGGAGGGTACAGATACGCAGTATTTT. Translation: CASSREGTDTQYF.

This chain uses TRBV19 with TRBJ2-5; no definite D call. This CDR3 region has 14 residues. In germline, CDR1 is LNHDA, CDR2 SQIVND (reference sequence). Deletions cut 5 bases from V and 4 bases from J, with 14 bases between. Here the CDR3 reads CASSQLVGLETQYF. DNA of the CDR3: TGTGCCAGTAGTCAGCTAGTTGGGTTAGAGACCCAGTACTTC.

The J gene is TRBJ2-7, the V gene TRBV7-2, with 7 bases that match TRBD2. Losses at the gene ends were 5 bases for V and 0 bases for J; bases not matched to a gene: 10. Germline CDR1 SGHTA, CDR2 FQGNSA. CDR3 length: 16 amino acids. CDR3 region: CASSPYSAGVSYEQYF. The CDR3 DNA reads TGTGCCAGCAGCCCTTACTCGGCGGGGGTCTCCTACGAGCAGTACTTC.

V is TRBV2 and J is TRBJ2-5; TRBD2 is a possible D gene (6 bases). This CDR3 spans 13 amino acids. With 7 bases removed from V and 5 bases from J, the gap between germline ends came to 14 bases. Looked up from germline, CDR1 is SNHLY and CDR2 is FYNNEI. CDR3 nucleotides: TGTGCCAGCATGCCGGGAGCTTCCGAGACCCAGTACTTC. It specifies CASMPGASETQYF.

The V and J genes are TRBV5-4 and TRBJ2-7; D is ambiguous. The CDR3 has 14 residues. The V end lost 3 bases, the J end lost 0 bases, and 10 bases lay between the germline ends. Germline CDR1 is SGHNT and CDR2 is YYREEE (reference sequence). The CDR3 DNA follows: TGTGCCAGCAGCTCTGACATGAGCTCCTACGAGCAGTACTTC. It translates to CASSSDMSSYEQYF.

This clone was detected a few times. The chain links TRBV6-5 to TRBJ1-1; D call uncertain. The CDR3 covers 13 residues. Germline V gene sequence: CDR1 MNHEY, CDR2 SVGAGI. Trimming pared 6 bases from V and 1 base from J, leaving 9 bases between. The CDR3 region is CASRVRQNTEAFF. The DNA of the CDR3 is TGTGCCAGCAGGGTAAGACAGAACACTGAAGCTTTCTTT.

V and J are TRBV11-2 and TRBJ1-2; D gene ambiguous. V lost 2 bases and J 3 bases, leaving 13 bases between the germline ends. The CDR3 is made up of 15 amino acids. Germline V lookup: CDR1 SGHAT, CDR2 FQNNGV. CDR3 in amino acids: CASSLQPAGDYGYTF. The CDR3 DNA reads TGTGCCAGCAGCTTACAACCGGCTGGAGACTATGGCTACACCTTC.

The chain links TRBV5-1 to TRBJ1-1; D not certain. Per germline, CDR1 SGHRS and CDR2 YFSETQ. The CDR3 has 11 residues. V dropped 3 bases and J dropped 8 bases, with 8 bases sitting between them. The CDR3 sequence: CASSSPVEAFF. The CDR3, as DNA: TGCGCCAGCAGCTCCCCAGTGGAAGCTTTCTTT.

CDR3 sequence (DNA): TGTGCCAGCAGTAGAACAGGGACAACCGGGGAGCTGTTTTTT. Encoded protein: CASSRTGTTGELFF. The chain employs TRBV25-1 and TRBJ2-2; D is perhaps TRBD1 (6 bases). V lost 5 bases and J 5 bases, leaving 12 bases between the germline ends. CDR3 length: 14 residues. Per the germline V gene, CDR1 is MGHDK and CDR2 is SYGVNS.

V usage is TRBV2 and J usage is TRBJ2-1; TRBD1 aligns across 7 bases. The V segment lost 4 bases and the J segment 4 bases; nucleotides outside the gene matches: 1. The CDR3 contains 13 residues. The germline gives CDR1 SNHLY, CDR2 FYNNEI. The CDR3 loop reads CASSGDSYNEQFF. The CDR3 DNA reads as TGTGCCAGCAGTGGGGACAGTTACAATGAGCAGTTCTTC.

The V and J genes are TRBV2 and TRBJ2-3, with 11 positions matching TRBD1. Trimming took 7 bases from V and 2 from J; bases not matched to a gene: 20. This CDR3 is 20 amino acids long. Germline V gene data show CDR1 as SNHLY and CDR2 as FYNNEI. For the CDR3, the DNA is TGTGCCAGCAATAACCCAACCGGGACAGGGGGATTTAGCGCCACAGATACGCAGTATTTT. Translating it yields CASNNPTGTGGFSATDTQYF.

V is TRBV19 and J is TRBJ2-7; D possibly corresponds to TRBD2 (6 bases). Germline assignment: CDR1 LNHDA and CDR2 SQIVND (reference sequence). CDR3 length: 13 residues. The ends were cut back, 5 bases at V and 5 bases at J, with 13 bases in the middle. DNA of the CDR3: TGTGCCAGTAGTGAGGGACTCGGGGACGAGCAGTACTTC. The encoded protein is CASSEGLGDEQYF.

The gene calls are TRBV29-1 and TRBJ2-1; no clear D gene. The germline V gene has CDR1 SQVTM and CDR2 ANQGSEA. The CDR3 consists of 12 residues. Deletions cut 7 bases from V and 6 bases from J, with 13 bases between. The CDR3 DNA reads TGCAGCGCCCTGATACTTAGCAATGAGCAGTTCTTC. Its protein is CSALILSNEQFF.

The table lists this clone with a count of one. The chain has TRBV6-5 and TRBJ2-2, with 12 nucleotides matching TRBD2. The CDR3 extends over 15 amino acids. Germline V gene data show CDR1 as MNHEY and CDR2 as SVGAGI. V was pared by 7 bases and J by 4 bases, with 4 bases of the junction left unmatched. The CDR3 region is CASTQTSGGTGELFF. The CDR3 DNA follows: TGTGCCAGCACCCAGACTAGCGGGGGCACCGGGGAGCTGTTTTTT.

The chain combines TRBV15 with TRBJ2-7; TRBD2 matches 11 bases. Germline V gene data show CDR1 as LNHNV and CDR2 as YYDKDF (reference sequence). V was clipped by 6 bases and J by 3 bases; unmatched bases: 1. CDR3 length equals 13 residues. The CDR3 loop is CATRLAGVYEQYF. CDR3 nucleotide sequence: TGTGCCACCAGACTAGCGGGGGTCTACGAGCAGTACTTC.

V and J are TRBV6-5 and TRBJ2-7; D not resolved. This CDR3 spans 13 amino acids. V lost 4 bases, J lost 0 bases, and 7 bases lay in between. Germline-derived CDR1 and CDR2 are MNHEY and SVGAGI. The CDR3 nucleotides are TGTGCCAGCAGTTCCTCCCTCTCCTACGAGCAGTACTTC. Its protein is CASSSSLSYEQYF.

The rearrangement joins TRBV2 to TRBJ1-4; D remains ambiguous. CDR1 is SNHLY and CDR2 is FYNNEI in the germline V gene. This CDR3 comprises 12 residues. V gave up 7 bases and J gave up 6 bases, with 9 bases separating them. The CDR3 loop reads CASTRVDEKLFF. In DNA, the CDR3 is TGTGCCAGCACCCGGGTTGATGAAAAACTGTTTTTT.

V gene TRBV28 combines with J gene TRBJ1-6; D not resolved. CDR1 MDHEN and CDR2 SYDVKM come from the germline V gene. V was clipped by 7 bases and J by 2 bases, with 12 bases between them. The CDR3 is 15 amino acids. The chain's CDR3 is CASIKDGTYNSPLHF. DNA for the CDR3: TGTGCCAGCATCAAAGACGGGACCTATAATTCACCCCTCCACTTT.

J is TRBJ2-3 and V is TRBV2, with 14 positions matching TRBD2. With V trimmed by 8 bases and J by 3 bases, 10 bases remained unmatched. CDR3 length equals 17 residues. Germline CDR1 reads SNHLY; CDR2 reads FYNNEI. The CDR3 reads CASLGTSGRGLTDTQYF. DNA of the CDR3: TGTGCCAGCCTAGGGACTAGCGGGAGAGGTCTGACAGATACGCAGTATTTT.

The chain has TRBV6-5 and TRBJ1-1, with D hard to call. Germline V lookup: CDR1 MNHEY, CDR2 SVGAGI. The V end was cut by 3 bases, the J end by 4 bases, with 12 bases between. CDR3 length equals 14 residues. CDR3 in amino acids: CASSYSGRGTEAFF. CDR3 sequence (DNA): TGTGCCAGCAGTTATAGCGGTCGGGGCACTGAAGCTTTCTTT.

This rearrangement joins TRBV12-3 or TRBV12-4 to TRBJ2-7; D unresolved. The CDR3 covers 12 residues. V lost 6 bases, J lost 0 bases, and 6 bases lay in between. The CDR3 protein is CASSRRSYEQYF. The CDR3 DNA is TGTGCCAGCAGCAGGCGCTCCTACGAGCAGTACTTC.

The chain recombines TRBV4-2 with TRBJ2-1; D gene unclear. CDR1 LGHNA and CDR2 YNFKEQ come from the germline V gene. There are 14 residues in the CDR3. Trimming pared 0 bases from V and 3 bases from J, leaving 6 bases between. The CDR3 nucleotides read TGTGCCAGCAGCCAAGATCTAGTCTACAATGAGCAGTTCTTC. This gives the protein CASSQDLVYNEQFF.

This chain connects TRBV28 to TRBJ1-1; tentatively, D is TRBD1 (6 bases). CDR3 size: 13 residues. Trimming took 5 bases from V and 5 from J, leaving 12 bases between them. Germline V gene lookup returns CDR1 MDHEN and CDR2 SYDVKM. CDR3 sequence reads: CASSPAGVTEAFF. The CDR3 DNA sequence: TGTGCCAGCAGTCCCGCAGGGGTGACTGAAGCTTTCTTT.

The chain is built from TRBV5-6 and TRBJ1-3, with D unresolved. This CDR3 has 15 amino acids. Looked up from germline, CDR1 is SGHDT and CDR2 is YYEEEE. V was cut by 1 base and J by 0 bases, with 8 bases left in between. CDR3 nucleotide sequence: TGTGCCAGCAGCTTGCTTCAGATCTCTGGAAACACCATATATTTT. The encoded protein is CASSLLQISGNTIYF. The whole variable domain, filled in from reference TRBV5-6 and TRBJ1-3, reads DAGVTQSPTHLIKTRGQQVTLRCSPKSGHDTVSWYQQALGQGPQFIFQYYEEEERQRGNFPDRFSGHQFPNYSSELNVNALLLGDSALYLCASSLLQISGNTIYFGEGSWLTVV.

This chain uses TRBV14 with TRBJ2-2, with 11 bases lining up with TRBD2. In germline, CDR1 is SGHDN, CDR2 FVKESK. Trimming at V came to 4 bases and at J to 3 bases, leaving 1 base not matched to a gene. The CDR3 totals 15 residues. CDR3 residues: CASSRLAGHTGELFF. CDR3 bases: TGTGCCAGCAGCCGACTAGCGGGACACACCGGGGAGCTGTTTTTT.

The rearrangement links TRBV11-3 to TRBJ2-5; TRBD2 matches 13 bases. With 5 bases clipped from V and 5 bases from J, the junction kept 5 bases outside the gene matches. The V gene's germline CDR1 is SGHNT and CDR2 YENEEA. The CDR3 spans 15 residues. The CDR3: CASSPMGLAGETQYF. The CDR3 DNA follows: TGTGCCAGCAGCCCTATGGGACTAGCGGGGGAGACCCAGTACTTC.

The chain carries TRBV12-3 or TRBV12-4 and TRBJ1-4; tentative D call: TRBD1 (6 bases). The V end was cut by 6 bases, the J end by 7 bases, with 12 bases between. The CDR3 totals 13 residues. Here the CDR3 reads CASRRGSSEKLFF. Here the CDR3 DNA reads TGTGCCAGCAGGAGGGGGTCCAGTGAAAAACTGTTTTTT.